This T cell receptor beta chain was documented in a study of T cell repertoires in cytomegalovirus infection. Study-wide background: CMV epitopes used comprised recently identified HLA-C-restricted ones and well-studied HLA-B-restricted ones. Broader study findings: HLA-C-restricted TCR beta clonotypes specific for CMV led the ex vivo response.

As regards this clonotype: Its cognate antigen is unknown.

The germline V and J ends were trimmed by 4 bases and 0 bases, with 19 bases remaining between them. Germline CDR1 SGHVS, CDR2 FQNEAQ. The CDR3 contains 18 residues. One entry per CDR3 protein, called by TCRdb with MiXCR from the reads. This table holds about 770,000 distinct CDR3 sequences, under 35% found once. The chain joins TRBV7-8 to TRBJ2-4; tentatively, D is TRBD1 (6 bases). The sequences come from cultured CD8+ T cells from PBMCs, collected from culture after CMV antigen stimulation. This TCR was recovered from a human donor in good health (CMV status not recorded). Some clones in this sample may be carry-over from other donors' samples. CDR3 protein: CASSSSLRQDLAKNIQYF. The CDR3 DNA reads as TGTGCCAGCAGCTCCAGCCTCCGACAGGACCTAGCCAAAAACATTCAGTACTTC. Together with reference TRBV7-8 and TRBJ2-4, the CDR3 gives the full variable domain: GAGVSQSPRYKVAKRGQDVALRCDPISGHVSLFWYQQALGQGPEFLTYFQNEAQLDKSGLPSDRFFAERPEGSVSTLKIQRTQQEDSAVYLCASSSSLRQDLAKNIQYFGAGTRLSVL.